This T cell receptor (beta chain) stems from a study of T cell responses to AZD1222 COVID-19 vaccine. Worth noting for this clone: The junction does not match germline at one end; this may be a read error. Distinct nucleotide sequences in the sample also encode this CDR3.

The CDR3 contains 16 residues. Germline CDR1 and CDR2: KGHSH and LQKENI. The table came from immunoSEQ multiplex PCR; TCRdb's copy has only in-frame clones and leaves some out. The table lists about 130,000 clones, approximately 85% of them singletons, with 1.5% to 2% in the top ten. The TCR sequence derives from an adult in good health. The chain combines TRBV18 with TRBJ1-1; D call uncertain. Sample: peripheral blood, taken on day 0 of AZD1222 vaccination. The CDR3 is CASSPRLKYMNTEAFF. The CDR3 coding sequence is TGTGCCAGCTCACCGAGGCTTAAATACATGAACACTGAAGCCTTCTTT.